This is a list of T cell receptor beta chains from one sample in a study of relationships among human T cell subsets. TCRdb redid the calling of the multiplex PCR reads with MiXCR, one entry per CDR3 protein. This table holds around 15,000 distinct CDR3 sequences, roughly 60% found once. Sequences were obtained from total T cells sorted from blood. Receptor source: a man aged 40-55 years in good health. The CDR3 runs from the conserved cysteine through the conserved F or W. A D gene is named only where the DNA matches it firmly. The size entry is marked missing in some rows and otherwise reads once, few, many or a size class.

j_gene: TRBJ2-1
d_gene: -
len: 16
v_gene: TRBV10-3
abundance: few
CDR3nt: TGTGCCATCAGTGAGCGAGAAGGGGGGGCCTACAATGAGCAGTTCTTC
CDR3aa: CAISEREGGAYNEQFF

j_gene: TRBJ1-5
d_gene: -
len: 13
v_gene: TRBV20-1
abundance: -
CDR3nt: TGCAGTGCTAGTGCAGGGGACAATCAGCCCCAGCATTTT
CDR3aa: CSASAGDNQPQHF

j_gene: TRBJ2-1
d_gene: -
len: 14
v_gene: TRBV10-2
abundance: -
CDR3nt: TGCGCCACACACGGCGCAGGACTTTACAATGAGCAGTTCTTC
CDR3aa: CATHGAGLYNEQFF

j_gene: TRBJ2-7
d_gene: -
len: 14
v_gene: TRBV28
abundance: -
CDR3nt: TGTGCCAGCAGTTTCGATGGGGACTCCTACGAGCAGTACTTC
CDR3aa: CASSFDGDSYEQYF

j_gene: TRBJ2-7
d_gene: -
len: 16
v_gene: TRBV25-1
abundance: few
CDR3nt: TGTGCCAGCAGTGGCCCGCCCGGGACTGCTTCCTACGAGCAGTACTTC
CDR3aa: CASSGPPGTASYEQYF

j_gene: TRBJ2-5
d_gene: -
len: 13
v_gene: TRBV29-1
abundance: few
CDR3nt: TGCAGCGTTGAGATCACAGGGCAAGAGACCCAGTACTTC
CDR3aa: CSVEITGQETQYF

j_gene: TRBJ1-1
d_gene: TRBD1
len: 11
v_gene: TRBV20-1
abundance: few
CDR3nt: TGCAGTGCGTGGGACAGGACTGAAGCTTTCTTT
CDR3aa: CSAWDRTEAFF

j_gene: TRBJ1-1
d_gene: TRBD1
len: 17
v_gene: TRBV11-2
abundance: -
CDR3nt: TGTGCCAGCAGCTTAGTTCCAGGGGGCGTCCTGAACACTGGAGCTTTCTTT
CDR3aa: CASSLVPGGVLNTGAFF

j_gene: TRBJ2-1
d_gene: TRBD2
len: 14
v_gene: TRBV28
abundance: few
CDR3nt: TGTGCCAGCGGCGGGACTACCGGTACCAATGAGCAGTTCTTC
CDR3aa: CASGGTTGTNEQFF

j_gene: TRBJ2-3
d_gene: TRBD2
len: 16
v_gene: TRBV11-2
abundance: -
CDR3nt: TGTGCCAGCAGCATACCCCTAGCGGGGGAGACAGATACGCAGTATTTT
CDR3aa: CASSIPLAGETDTQYF

j_gene: TRBJ2-5
d_gene: -
len: 12
v_gene: TRBV29-1
abundance: -
CDR3nt: TGCAGCGTTGAAGGCGGCCAAGAGACCCAGTACTTC
CDR3aa: CSVEGGQETQYF

j_gene: TRBJ2-2
d_gene: -
len: 12
v_gene: TRBV11-2
abundance: -
CDR3nt: TGTGCCAGCAGCTTAGTTACCGGGGAGCTGTTTTTT
CDR3aa: CASSLVTGELFF

j_gene: TRBJ2-3
d_gene: -
len: 16
v_gene: TRBV5-6
abundance: -
CDR3nt: TGTGCCAGCAACTCGAACGGCGGGGATAGCACAGATACGCAGTATTTT
CDR3aa: CASNSNGGDSTDTQYF

j_gene: TRBJ1-1
d_gene: -
len: 14
v_gene: TRBV11-2
abundance: -
CDR3nt: TGTGCCAGCAGCTCCCCTAGTTGGAACACTGAAGCTTTCTTT
CDR3aa: CASSSPSWNTEAFF

j_gene: TRBJ1-2
d_gene: TRBD1
len: 15
v_gene: TRBV15
abundance: -
CDR3nt: TGTGCCACCAGCAGAGAAGGGACAGGGAAAGATGGCTACACCTTC
CDR3aa: CATSREGTGKDGYTF

j_gene: TRBJ2-3
d_gene: TRBD2
len: 14
v_gene: TRBV7-9
abundance: few
CDR3nt: TGTGCCAGCAGCCCCGGGACTAGCGGGATGGTGCAGTATTTT
CDR3aa: CASSPGTSGMVQYF

j_gene: TRBJ1-1
d_gene: TRBD1
len: 14
v_gene: TRBV6-6
abundance: -
CDR3nt: TGTGCCAGCAGTTCTGGGGATGGGACAGGTGAAGCTTTCTTT
CDR3aa: CASSSGDGTGEAFF

j_gene: TRBJ1-2
d_gene: TRBD1
len: 15
v_gene: TRBV10-3
abundance: once
CDR3nt: TGTGCCATCAGTGATACGGGACAGGGAGTCGGTGGCTACACCTTC
CDR3aa: CAISDTGQGVGGYTF

j_gene: TRBJ1-2
d_gene: -
len: 14
v_gene: TRBV10-3
abundance: -
CDR3nt: TGTGCCATCAGTATTAGTTGGGGAGTCGATGGCTACACCTTC
CDR3aa: CAISISWGVDGYTF